Below, 27 T cell receptor beta chains from the same sample are listed, as sequenced in a study of T cell responses to AZD1222 COVID-19 vaccine. The assay was immunoSEQ multiplex PCR, and TCRdb's table has in-frame clones only and misses some. Here the sample spans over 150,000 clones, roughly 92% being singletons. Material: peripheral blood, obtained on day 0 of AZD1222 vaccination. The source of these receptors is an adult in good health.

The chain uses TRBV19 and TRBJ1-1; D might be TRBD1 (6 bases). V was trimmed by 3 bases and J by 2 bases, leaving 10 bases between them. CDR3 size: 14 residues. CDR1 LNHDA and CDR2 SQIVND come from the germline V gene (reference sequence). CDR3 in DNA: TGTGCCAGTAGTATGGCGGGACACAACACTGAAGCTTTCTTT. This encodes CASSMAGHNTEAFF.

The chain recombines TRBV5-4 with TRBJ1-2; perhaps TRBD1 as D (6 bases). The CDR3 sequence is 13 residues long. Germline V lookup: CDR1 SGHNT, CDR2 YYREEE (reference sequence). Between the trimmed V and J ends, which lost 6 bases and 4 bases, there was a span of 13 bases. In DNA, the CDR3 is TGTGCCAGCACCCCGGACAGCTTCTATGGCTACACCTTC. This codes for CASTPDSFYGYTF.

V usage is TRBV18 and J usage is TRBJ1-3; D remains unclear. The CDR3 contains 16 residues. The V and J ends lost 0 bases and 0 bases respectively, with 9 bases between them. CDR1 is KGHSH, CDR2 LQKENI, per germline. For the CDR3, the DNA is TGTGCCAGCTCACCACCGGTGGGGAGCTCTGGAAACACCATATATTTT. Protein: CASSPPVGSSGNTIYF.

The rearrangement links TRBV27 to TRBJ1-4; TRBD1 matches at 8 bases. The CDR3 loop spans 16 amino acids. The V gene end was trimmed by 5 bases and the J gene end by 2 bases; junction bases not matched to a gene: 7. In germline, CDR1 is MNHEY, CDR2 SMNVEV (reference sequence). The CDR3 here is CASSGTTGDTNEKLFF. The DNA for the CDR3 is TGTGCCAGCAGTGGGACGACAGGGGATACTAATGAAAAACTGTTTTTT.

About this clone itself: Other DNA sequences in the same sample also yield this CDR3. The rearrangement joins TRBV18 to TRBJ2-5, with D unclear. Per the germline V gene, CDR1 is KGHSH and CDR2 is LQKENI. This CDR3 is built from 12 residues. V dropped 6 bases and J dropped 1 base, with 6 bases sitting between them. CDR3 in DNA: TGTGCCAGCTCCCCGGGCCAAGAGACCCAGTACTTC. Amino acid sequence: CASSPGQETQYF.

This clone was detected once. The chain combines TRBV12-5 with TRBJ1-1; TRBD1 matches 8 bases. The CDR3 length is 13 residues. The V and J ends lost 2 bases and 4 bases, in that order; junction bases with no gene match: 0. Germline V gives CDR1 LGHNT, CDR2 FRNRAP. The CDR3 DNA sequence: TGTGCTAGTGGTTTGACAGGGGGCACTGAAGCTTTCTTT. The encoded protein is CASGLTGGTEAFF.

This clone was observed a single time. The chain's CDR3 is CASSDRGLDTQYF. CDR3 DNA: TGTGCCAGCAGCGACAGGGGGCTTGATACGCAGTATTTT. The chain carries TRBV12-3 or TRBV12-4 and TRBJ2-3; 10 bases line up with TRBD1. The V gene end was trimmed by 6 bases and the J gene end by 6 bases; junction bases not matched to a gene: 3. The CDR3 contains 13 residues.

The genes are TRBV5-8 and TRBJ2-7; D unresolved. The ends were cut back, 2 bases at V and 2 bases at J, with 5 bases in the middle. There are 12 residues in the CDR3. Germline CDR1 and CDR2: SGHTS and YDEGEE. The CDR3 here is CASSFGPYEQYV. The DNA for the CDR3 is TGTGCCAGCAGCTTTGGTCCCTACGAGCAGTACGTC.

The chain combines TRBV7-9 with TRBJ2-5; weak D call: TRBD1 (6 bases). The ends were cut back, 3 bases at V and 0 bases at J, with 8 bases in the middle. This CDR3 contains 14 residues. From germline, CDR1 is SEHNR and CDR2 FQNEAQ (reference sequence). The CDR3 protein is CASSFGTHQETQYF. The CDR3 nucleotides read TGTGCCAGCAGCTTTGGGACACACCAAGAGACCCAGTACTTC.

This sequence joins TRBV5-6 and TRBJ2-2, with TRBD2 matching over 8 bases. The V gene's germline CDR1 is SGHDT and CDR2 YYEEEE. The CDR3 is made up of 15 amino acids. V shed 4 bases, J shed 2 bases, and the junction held 4 bases outside the gene matches. The CDR3 is CASSKAGANTGELFF. CDR3 DNA sequence: TGTGCCAGCAGCAAAGCGGGGGCTAACACCGGGGAGCTGTTTTTT.

The V and J genes are TRBV12-3 or TRBV12-4 and TRBJ1-2; D gene ambiguous. The germline V and J ends were trimmed by 3 bases and 4 bases, with 9 bases remaining between them. CDR3 length: 13 amino acids. The CDR3 bases are TGTGCCAGCAGTTTTCGTTTGTTCTATGGCTACACCTTC. Translating gives CASSFRLFYGYTF.

This clone has only one observation. V usage is TRBV6-6 and J usage is TRBJ1-6, with D possibly TRBD1 on 6 matching bases. V was clipped by 7 bases and J by 1 base, with 11 bases between them. The CDR3 consists of 15 residues. Germline V gives CDR1 MNHNY, CDR2 SVGAGI (reference sequence). The CDR3 nucleotides are TGTGCCAGCATTACAGGGACATCCTATAATTCACCCCTCCACTTT. Protein product: CASITGTSYNSPLHF.

This chain uses TRBV4-1 with TRBJ1-2, with a weak D call TRBD1 (5 bases). There are 14 residues in the CDR3. V lost 4 bases and J 2 bases, leaving 11 bases between the germline ends. Per the germline V gene, CDR1 is MGHRA and CDR2 is YSYEKL. The CDR3 region has the DNA TGCGCCAGCAGCCCGGGACGGCAAAACTATGGCTACACCTTC. Translation: CASSPGRQNYGYTF.

V gene TRBV10-1 combines with J gene TRBJ1-5, with D unresolved. Germline CDR1 reads WNHNN; CDR2 reads SYGVQD (reference sequence). The CDR3 spans 15 residues. V was trimmed by 0 bases and J by 7 bases, leaving 13 bases between them. In nucleotides, the CDR3 is TGCGCCAGCAGTGAGTCCACGGGATCCGGGCAGCCCCAGCATTTT. It is translated as CASSESTGSGQPQHF.

J is TRBJ1-1 and V is TRBV19; D is perhaps TRBD1 (5 bases). This CDR3 spans 14 amino acids. Per germline, CDR1 LNHDA and CDR2 SQIVND (reference sequence). Trimming took off 2 bases at V and 3 bases at J, with 10 bases between the two ends. The CDR3: CASSITVGDTEAFF. The CDR3 DNA reads TGTGCCAGTAGTATAACAGTAGGGGACACTGAAGCTTTCTTT.

CDR3 loop: CASSFDITGELFF. The CDR3, as DNA: TGTGCCAGCAGTTTCGATATCACCGGGGAGCTGTTTTTT. The chain carries TRBV12-3 or TRBV12-4 and TRBJ2-2; D uncertain. This CDR3 contains 13 residues. V was clipped by 3 bases and J by 4 bases, with 6 bases between them.

The V call is TRBV6-2 or TRBV6-3, the J call TRBJ2-3; D is possibly TRBD1 (6 bases). The CDR3 is made up of 15 amino acids. V was clipped by 3 bases and J by 2 bases, with 12 bases between them. CDR1 and CDR2 from the germline V gene are MNHEY and SVGEGT. The CDR3 region has the DNA TGTGCCAGCAGTTATGGGGGCCGCGACACAGATACGCAGTATTTT. Protein sequence: CASSYGGRDTDTQYF.

The chain combines TRBV7-9 with TRBJ2-3; TRBD2 is a possible D gene (7 bases). The CDR3 extends over 17 amino acids. Trimming left V 2 bases short and J 3 bases short, with 18 bases between. CDR1 is SEHNR, CDR2 FQNEAQ, per germline (reference sequence). The chain's CDR3 is CASSLPGGHRFTDTQYF. Here the CDR3 DNA reads TGTGCCAGCAGCTTACCCGGGGGGCATCGGTTTACAGATACGCAGTATTTT.

The chain couples TRBV28 to TRBJ1-6; the match to TRBD1 covers 8 bases. V lost 3 bases to trimming and J lost 10 bases; unmatched junction nucleotides: 5. The germline gives CDR1 MDHEN, CDR2 SYDVKM. The CDR3 is made up of 14 amino acids. Here the CDR3 DNA reads TGTGCCAGCAGTTTGAGGACAGGGAACTCACCCCTCCACTTT. Its protein product is CASSLRTGNSPLHF.

The J gene is TRBJ1-2, the V gene TRBV11-2; D call uncertain. Germline V gene data show CDR1 as SGHAT and CDR2 as FQNNGV. Trimming shortened V by 4 bases and J by 6 bases, and 15 bases separated the two germline ends. This CDR3 spans 14 amino acids. CDR3 bases: TGTGCCAGCAGCTCTGCTGCTATCATGGATGGCTACACCTTC. Residues: CASSSAAIMDGYTF.

CDR3 protein: CASSLIRFTGEYGYTF. CDR3 coding DNA: TGTGCCAGCAGTCTAATACGATTTACAGGGGAGTATGGCTACACCTTC. The chain carries TRBV5-6 and TRBJ1-2; 7 bases map to TRBD1. Trimming cost V 5 bases and J 5 bases; bases outside gene matches: 15. The CDR3 is made up of 16 amino acids. Germline CDR1 reads SGHDT; CDR2 reads YYEEEE.

This chain joins TRBV14 and TRBJ1-1, with D uncertain. V dropped 4 bases and J dropped 1 base, with 7 bases sitting between them. The CDR3 length is 13 residues. The germline CDR1 and CDR2 sequences are SGHDN and FVKESK. CDR3 coding DNA: TGTGCCAGCAGCCTCGCCCCGAACACTGAAGCTTTCTTT. Translated, it gives CASSLAPNTEAFF.

V is TRBV5-6 and J is TRBJ1-2; D not certain. Trimming took off 4 bases at V and 4 bases at J, with 11 bases between the two ends. CDR1 is SGHDT and CDR2 is YYEEEE in the germline V gene. CDR3 length: 13 residues. CDR3: CASSPREFYGYTF. CDR3 DNA: TGTGCCAGCAGCCCCCGGGAGTTCTATGGCTACACCTTC. Supplemented by reference TRBV5-6 and TRBJ1-2, the full variable domain reads DAGVTQSPTHLIKTRGQQVTLRCSPKSGHDTVSWYQQALGQGPQFIFQYYEEEERQRGNFPDRFSGHQFPNYSSELNVNALLLGDSALYLCASSPREFYGYTFGSGTRLTVV.

The chain links TRBV18 to TRBJ2-7; 8 bases fit TRBD2. Germline loops: CDR1 KGHSH, CDR2 LQKENI. The CDR3 runs 14 residues. J was trimmed by 3 bases and V by 3 bases; bases with no gene match: 4. The CDR3 DNA reads as TGTGCCAGCTCACCTTCCGGGACTAGCTACGAGCAGTACTTC. Translated: CASSPSGTSYEQYF.

The chain joins TRBV12-3 or TRBV12-4 to TRBJ2-3; D is uncertain. The CDR3 spans 12 residues. Trimming removed 3 bases from V and 3 bases from J, with 4 bases in between. CDR3 amino acids: CASSLLTDTQYF. The CDR3 DNA reads TGTGCCAGCAGTTTGTTGACAGATACGCAGTATTTT.

V usage is TRBV6-5 and J usage is TRBJ1-2; no clear D. Germline V lookup: CDR1 MNHEY, CDR2 SVGAGI. The CDR3 runs to 13 residues. Between the trimmed V and J ends, which lost 2 bases and 6 bases, there was a span of 10 bases. DNA for the CDR3: TGTGCCAGCAGTTACAGGGAGAAGAATGGCTACACCTTC. It is translated as CASSYREKNGYTF.

The chain links TRBV28 to TRBJ1-5; no firm D call. Germline-derived CDR1 and CDR2 are MDHEN and SYDVKM. This CDR3 has 17 amino acids. Trimming left V 6 bases short and J 0 bases short, with 18 bases between. The CDR3 sequence: CASRALEIRYSNQPQHF. In DNA, the CDR3 is TGTGCCAGCAGAGCCCTGGAGATAAGGTATAGCAATCAGCCCCAGCATTTT.